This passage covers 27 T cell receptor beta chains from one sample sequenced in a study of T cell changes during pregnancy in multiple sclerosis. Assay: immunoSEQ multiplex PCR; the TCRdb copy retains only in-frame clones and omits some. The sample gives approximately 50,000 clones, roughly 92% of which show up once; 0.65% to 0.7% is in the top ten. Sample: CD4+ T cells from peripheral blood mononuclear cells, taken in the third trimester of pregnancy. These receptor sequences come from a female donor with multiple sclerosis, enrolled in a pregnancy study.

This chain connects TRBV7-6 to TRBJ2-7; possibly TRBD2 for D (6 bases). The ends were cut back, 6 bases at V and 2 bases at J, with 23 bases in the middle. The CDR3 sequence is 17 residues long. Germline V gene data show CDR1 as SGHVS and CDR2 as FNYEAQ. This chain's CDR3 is CASSLGGEAEETYEQYF. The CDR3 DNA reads TGTGCCAGCAGTCTCGGCGGGGAAGCGGAAGAGACCTACGAGCAGTACTTC.

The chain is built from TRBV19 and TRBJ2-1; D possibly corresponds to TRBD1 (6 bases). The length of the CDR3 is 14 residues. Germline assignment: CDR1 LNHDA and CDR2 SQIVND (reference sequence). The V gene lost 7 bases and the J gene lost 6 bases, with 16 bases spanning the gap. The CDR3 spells CASNPRRGSNEQFF. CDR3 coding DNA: TGTGCCAGTAATCCCCGCAGGGGAAGCAATGAGCAGTTCTTC.

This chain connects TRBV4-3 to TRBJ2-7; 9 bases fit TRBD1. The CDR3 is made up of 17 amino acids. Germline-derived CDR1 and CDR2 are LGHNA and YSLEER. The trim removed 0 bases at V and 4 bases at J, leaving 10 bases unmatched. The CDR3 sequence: CASSQDFPTGGWYEQYF. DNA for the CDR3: TGCGCCAGCAGCCAAGATTTTCCCACAGGGGGCTGGTACGAGCAGTACTTC.

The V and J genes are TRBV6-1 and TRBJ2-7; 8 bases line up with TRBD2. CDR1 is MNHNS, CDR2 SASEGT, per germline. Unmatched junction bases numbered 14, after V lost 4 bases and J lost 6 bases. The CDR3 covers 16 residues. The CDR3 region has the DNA TGTGCCAGCAGTGGCCTCTTAGCGGGATCAGGACGCGAGCAGTACTTC. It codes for CASSGLLAGSGREQYF.

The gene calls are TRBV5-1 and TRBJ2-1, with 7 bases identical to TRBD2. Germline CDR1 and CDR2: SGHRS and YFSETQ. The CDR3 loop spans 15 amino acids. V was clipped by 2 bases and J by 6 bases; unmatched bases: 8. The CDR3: CASSLPSGIFNEQFF. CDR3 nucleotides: TGCGCCAGCAGCTTACCTAGCGGAATTTTCAATGAGCAGTTCTTC. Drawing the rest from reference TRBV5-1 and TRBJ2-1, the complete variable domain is KAGVTQTPRYLIKTRGQQVTLSCSPISGHRSVSWYQQTPGQGLQFLFEYFSETQRNKGNFPGRFSGRQFSNSRSEMNVSTLELGDSALYLCASSLPSGIFNEQFFGPGTRLTVL.

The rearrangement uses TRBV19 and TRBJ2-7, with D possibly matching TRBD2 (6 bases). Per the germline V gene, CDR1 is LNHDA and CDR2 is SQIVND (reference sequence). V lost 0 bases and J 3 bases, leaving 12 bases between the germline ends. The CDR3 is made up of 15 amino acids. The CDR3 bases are TGTGCCAGTAGTATAGAAGGGTTGCGGGGCTACGAGCAGTACTTC. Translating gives CASSIEGLRGYEQYF.

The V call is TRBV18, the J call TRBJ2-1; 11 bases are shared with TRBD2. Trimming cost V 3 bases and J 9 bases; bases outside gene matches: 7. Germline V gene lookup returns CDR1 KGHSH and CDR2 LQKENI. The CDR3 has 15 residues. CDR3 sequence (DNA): TGTGCCAGCTCACCCACTAGCGGGAGCCTTAGTGAGCAGTTCTTC. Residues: CASSPTSGSLSEQFF.

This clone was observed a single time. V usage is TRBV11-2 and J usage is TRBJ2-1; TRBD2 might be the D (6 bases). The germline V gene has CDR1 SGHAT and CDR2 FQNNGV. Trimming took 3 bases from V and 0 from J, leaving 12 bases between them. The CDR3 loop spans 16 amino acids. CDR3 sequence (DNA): TGTGCCAGCAGCTTCCGTCTAGCGCCCTCCTACAATGAGCAGTTCTTC. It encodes CASSFRLAPSYNEQFF. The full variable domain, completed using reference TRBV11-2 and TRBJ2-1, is EAGVAQSPRYKIIEKRQSVAFWCNPISGHATLYWYQQILGQGPKLLIQFQNNGVVDDSQLPKDRFSAERLKGVDSTLKIQPAKLEDSAVYLCASSFRLAPSYNEQFFGPGTRLTVL.

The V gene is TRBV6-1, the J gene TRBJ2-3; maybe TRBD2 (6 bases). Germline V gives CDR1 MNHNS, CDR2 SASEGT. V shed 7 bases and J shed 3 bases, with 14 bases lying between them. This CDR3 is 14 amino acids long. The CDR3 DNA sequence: TGTGCCAGCAATCGGAGGGGAGATACAGATACGCAGTATTTT. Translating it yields CASNRRGDTDTQYF.

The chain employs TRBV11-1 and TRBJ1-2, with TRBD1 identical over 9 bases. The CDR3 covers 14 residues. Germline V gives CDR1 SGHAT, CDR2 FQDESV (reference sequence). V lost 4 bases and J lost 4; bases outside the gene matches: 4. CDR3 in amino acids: CASSSQGAGYGYTF. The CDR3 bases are TGTGCCAGCAGCTCACAGGGGGCTGGCTATGGCTACACCTTC.

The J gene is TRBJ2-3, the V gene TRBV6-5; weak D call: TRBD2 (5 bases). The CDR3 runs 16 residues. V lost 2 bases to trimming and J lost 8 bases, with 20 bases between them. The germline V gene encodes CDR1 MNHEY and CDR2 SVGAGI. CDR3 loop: CASSYQAQAALATQYF. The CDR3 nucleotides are TGTGCCAGCAGTTACCAGGCCCAAGCGGCGCTGGCTACGCAGTATTTT.

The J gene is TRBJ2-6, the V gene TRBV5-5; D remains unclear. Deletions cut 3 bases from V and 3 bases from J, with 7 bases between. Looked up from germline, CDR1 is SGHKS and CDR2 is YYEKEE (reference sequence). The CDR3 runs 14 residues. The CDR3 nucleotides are TGTGCCAGCAGCTCGGGTAGTGGGGCCAACGTCCTGACTTTC. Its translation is CASSSGSGANVLTF.

The CDR3 DNA sequence: TGCGCCAGCAGCCACTCAGGGACAGGGGGCTACGAGCAGTACTTC. Translated, it gives CASSHSGTGGYEQYF. The rearrangement links TRBV5-1 to TRBJ2-7; 11 nucleotides line up with TRBD1. The germline V gene has CDR1 SGHRS and CDR2 YFSETQ. V dropped 4 bases and J dropped 3; count of bases not matched to a gene: 6. The CDR3 runs 15 residues.

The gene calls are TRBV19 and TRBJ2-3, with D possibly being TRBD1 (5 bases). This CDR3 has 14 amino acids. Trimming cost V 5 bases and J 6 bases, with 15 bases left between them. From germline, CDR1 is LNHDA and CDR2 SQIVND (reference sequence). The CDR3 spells CASSVWGSSDTQYF. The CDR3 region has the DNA TGTGCCAGTAGTGTGTGGGGCTCCTCCGATACGCAGTATTTT. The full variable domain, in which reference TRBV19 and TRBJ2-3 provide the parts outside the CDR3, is DGGITQSPKYLFRKEGQNVTLSCEQNLNHDAMYWYRQDPGQGLRLIYYSQIVNDFQKGDIAEGYSVSREKKESFPLTVTSAQKNPTAFYLCASSVWGSSDTQYFGPGTRLTVL.

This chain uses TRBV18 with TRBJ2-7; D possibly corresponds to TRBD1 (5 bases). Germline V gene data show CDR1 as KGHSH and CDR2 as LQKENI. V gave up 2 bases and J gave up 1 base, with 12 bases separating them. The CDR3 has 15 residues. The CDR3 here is CASSPGFAGSYEQYF. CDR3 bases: TGTGCCAGCTCACCAGGTTTCGCAGGGTCCTACGAGCAGTACTTC.

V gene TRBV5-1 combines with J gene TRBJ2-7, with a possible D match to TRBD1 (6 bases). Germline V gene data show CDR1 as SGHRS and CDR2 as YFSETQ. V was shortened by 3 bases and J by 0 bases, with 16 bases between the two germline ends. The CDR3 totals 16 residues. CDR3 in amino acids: CASSSSGTIISYEQYF. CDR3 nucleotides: TGCGCCAGCAGCTCCTCAGGGACAATAATCTCCTACGAGCAGTACTTC. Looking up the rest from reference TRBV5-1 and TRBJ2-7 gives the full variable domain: KAGVTQTPRYLIKTRGQQVTLSCSPISGHRSVSWYQQTPGQGLQFLFEYFSETQRNKGNFPGRFSGRQFSNSRSEMNVSTLELGDSALYLCASSSSGTIISYEQYFGPGTRLTVT.

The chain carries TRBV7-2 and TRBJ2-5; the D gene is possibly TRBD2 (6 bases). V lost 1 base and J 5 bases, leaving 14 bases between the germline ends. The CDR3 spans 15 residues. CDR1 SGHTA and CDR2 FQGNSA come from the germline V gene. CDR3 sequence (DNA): TGTGCCAGCAGCTTAGAGGACCTACGGGGGGAGACCCAGTACTTC. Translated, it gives CASSLEDLRGETQYF.

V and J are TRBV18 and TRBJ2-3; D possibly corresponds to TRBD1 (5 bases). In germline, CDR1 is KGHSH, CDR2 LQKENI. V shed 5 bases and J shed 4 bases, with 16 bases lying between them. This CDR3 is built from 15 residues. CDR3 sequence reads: CASSADSTHSDTQYF. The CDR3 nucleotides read TGTGCCAGCTCAGCCGACAGTACCCATTCAGATACGCAGTATTTT.

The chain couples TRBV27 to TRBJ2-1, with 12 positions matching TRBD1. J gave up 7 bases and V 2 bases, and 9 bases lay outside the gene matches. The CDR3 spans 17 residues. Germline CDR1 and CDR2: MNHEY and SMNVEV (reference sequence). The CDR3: CASSLPFGTGGMNEQFF. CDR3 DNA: TGTGCCAGCAGTTTACCATTCGGGACAGGGGGCATGAATGAGCAGTTCTTC.

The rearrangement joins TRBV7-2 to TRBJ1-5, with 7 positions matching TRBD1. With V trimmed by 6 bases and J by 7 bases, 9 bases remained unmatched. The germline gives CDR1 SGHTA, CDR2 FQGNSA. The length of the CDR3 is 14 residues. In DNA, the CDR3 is TGTGCCAGCAGGCAGACAGGGCTTGGGCAGCCCCAGCATTTT. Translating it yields CASRQTGLGQPQHF.

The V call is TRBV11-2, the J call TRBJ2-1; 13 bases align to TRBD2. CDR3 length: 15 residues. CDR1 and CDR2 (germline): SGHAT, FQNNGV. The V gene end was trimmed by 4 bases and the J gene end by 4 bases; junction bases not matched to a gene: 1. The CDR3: CASSSGLAGYNEQFF. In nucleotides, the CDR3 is TGTGCCAGCAGCTCGGGACTAGCGGGGTACAATGAGCAGTTCTTC.

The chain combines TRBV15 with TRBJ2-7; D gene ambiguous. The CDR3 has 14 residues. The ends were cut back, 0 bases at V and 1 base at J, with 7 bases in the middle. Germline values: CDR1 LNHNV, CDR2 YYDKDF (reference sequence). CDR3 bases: TGTGCCACCAGCAGAGATATTCGGTCCTACGAGCAGTACTTC. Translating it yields CATSRDIRSYEQYF. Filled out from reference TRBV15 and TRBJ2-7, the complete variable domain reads DAMVIQNPRYQVTQFGKPVTLSCSQTLNHNVMYWYQQKSSQAPKLLFHYYDKDFNNEADTPDNFQSRRPNTSFCFLDIRSPGLGDTAMYLCATSRDIRSYEQYFGPGTRLTVT.

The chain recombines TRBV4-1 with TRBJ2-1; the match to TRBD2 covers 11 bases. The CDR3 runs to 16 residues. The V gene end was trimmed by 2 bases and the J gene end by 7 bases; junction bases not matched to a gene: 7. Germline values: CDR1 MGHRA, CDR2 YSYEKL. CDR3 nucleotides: TGCGCCAGCAGCCAACCGGGACTAGCGGTGGGGAATGAGCAGTTCTTC. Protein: CASSQPGLAVGNEQFF.

The CDR3 here is CASSWTGGGETQYF. CDR3 DNA: TGCGCCAGCAGCTGGACCGGGGGAGGAGAGACCCAGTACTTC. The rearrangement uses TRBV5-1 and TRBJ2-5; D possibly corresponds to TRBD2 (6 bases). This CDR3 contains 14 residues. Germline V lookup: CDR1 SGHRS, CDR2 YFSETQ. Trimming pared 3 bases from V and 4 bases from J, leaving 13 bases between.

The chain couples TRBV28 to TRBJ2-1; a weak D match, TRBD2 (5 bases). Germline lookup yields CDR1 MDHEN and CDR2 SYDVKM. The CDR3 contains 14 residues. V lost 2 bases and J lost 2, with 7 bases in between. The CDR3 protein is CASSLSGTYNEQFF. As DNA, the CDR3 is TGTGCCAGCAGTTTAAGCGGAACCTACAATGAGCAGTTCTTC.

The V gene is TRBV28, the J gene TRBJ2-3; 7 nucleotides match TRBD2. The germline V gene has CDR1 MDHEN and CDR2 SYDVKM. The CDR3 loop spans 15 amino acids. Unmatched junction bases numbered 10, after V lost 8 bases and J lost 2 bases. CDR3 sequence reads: CASALGRGHTDTQYF. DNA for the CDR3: TGTGCCAGCGCTCTGGGGAGGGGCCACACAGATACGCAGTATTTT.

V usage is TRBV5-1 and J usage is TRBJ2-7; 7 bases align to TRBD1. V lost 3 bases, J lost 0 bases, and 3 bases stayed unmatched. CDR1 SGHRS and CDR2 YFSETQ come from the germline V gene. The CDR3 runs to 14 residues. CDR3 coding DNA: TGCGCCAGCAGCTCGACAGGGTACTCCTACGAGCAGTACTTC. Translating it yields CASSSTGYSYEQYF.